This T cell receptor (beta chain) was profiled in a study of Ad26.COV2.S vaccination and SARS-CoV-2 variants. Only one count was recorded for this clone. As yet, its antigen is unknown. Study outcomes and limitations: Those who received vaccine or placebo ended up with similar non-spike TCR breadth. Reports say spike-specific CD8+ and CD4+ T cell responses covered substantial breadth after vaccination. Analyses of TCR breadth and depth may have underestimated total T cell responses.

CDR1 is KGHDR, CDR2 SFDVKD, per germline. Trimming left V 4 bases short and J 1 base short, with 6 bases between. The CDR3 sequence is 13 residues long. Using immunoSEQ multiplex PCR, the repertoire was profiled, and TCRdb retains in-frame clones only, with some absent. Among approximately 150,000 clones listed, roughly 85% were seen once. This chain joins TRBV24-1 and TRBJ1-1; D gene uncertain. This TCR derives from a human donor who had recovered from COVID-19. The source material was peripheral blood, sampled after recovery from COVID-19. For the CDR3, the DNA is TGTGCCACCAGTGACCGCAAGAACACTGAAGCTTTCTTT. It encodes CATSDRKNTEAFF.